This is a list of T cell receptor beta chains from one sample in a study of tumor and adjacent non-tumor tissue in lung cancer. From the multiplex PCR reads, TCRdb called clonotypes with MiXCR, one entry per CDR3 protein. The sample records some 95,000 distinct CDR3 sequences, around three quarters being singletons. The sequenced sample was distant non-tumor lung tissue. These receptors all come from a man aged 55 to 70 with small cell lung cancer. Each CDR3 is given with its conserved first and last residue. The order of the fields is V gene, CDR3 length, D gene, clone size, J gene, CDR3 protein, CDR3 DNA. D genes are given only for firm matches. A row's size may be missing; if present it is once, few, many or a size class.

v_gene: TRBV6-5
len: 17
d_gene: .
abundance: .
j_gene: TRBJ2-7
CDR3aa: CANSRHPSSGDNDEQYF
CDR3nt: TGTGCCAACAGTCGCCATCCCTCCTCAGGGGACAATGACGAGCAGTACTTC

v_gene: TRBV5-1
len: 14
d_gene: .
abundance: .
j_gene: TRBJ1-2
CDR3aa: CASSFGGINYGYTF
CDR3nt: TGCGCCAGCAGCTTCGGCGGGATCAACTATGGCTACACCTTC

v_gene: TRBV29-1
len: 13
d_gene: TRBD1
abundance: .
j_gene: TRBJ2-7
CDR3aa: CSGIDRDWDEQYF
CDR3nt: TGCAGCGGAATAGACAGGGATTGGGACGAGCAGTACTTC

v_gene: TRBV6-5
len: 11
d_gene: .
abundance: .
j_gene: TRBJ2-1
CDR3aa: CANRRENEQFF
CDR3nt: TGTGCCAACCGCCGCGAAAATGAGCAGTTCTTC

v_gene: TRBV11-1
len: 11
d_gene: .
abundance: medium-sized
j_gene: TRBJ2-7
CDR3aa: CASSLGEEQYF
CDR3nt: TGTGCCAGCAGCCTAGGTGAGGAGCAGTACTTC

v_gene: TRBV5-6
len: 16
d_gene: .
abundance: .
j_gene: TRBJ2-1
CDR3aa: CASSLAPRRRNDGQFF
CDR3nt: TGTGCCAGCAGCTTGGCCCCGAGGCGTAGGAATGACGGGCAGTTCTTC

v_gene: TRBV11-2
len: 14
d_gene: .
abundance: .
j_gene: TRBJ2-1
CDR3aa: CGGQKRQDDNEQLF
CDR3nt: TGTGGCGGCCAGAAGCGGCAGGACGACAATGAGCAGCTCTTC

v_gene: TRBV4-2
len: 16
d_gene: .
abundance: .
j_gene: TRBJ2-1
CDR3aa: CDSSQDPSVRYNEQFF
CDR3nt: TGTGACAGCAGCCAAGATCCTAGCGTGAGATACAATGAGCAGTTCTTC

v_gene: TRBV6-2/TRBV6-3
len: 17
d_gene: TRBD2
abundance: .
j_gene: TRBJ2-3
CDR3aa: CASSYSLAGRRTDMQYF
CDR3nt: TGTGCCAGCAGTTACTCCCTAGCGGGAAGGCGGACAGATATGCAGTATTTT

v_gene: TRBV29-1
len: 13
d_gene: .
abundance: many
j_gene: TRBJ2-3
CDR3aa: CSVKREPTDTQYF
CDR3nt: TGCAGCGTTAAACGGGAGCCCACAGATACGCAGTATTTT

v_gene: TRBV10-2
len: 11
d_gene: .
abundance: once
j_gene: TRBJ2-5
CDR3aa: CASKIGETQYF
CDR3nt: TGCGCCAGCAAGATTGGAGAGACCCAATACTTC

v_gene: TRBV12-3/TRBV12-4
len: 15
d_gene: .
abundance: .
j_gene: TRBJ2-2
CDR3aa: CASSSLAYITGEMFF
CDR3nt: TGTGCCAGCAGTTCGCTAGCGTATATCACCGGGGAGATGTTTTTT

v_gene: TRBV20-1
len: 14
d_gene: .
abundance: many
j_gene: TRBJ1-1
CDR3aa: CSARSGDLGTEAFF
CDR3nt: TGCAGTGCTAGATCTGGGGATCTTGGCACTGAAGCTTTCTTT

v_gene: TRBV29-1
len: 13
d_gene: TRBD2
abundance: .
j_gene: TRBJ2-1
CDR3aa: CSAGASGSGEQLF
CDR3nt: TGCAGCGCTGGGGCTAGCGGGAGTGGCGAGCAGCTCTTC

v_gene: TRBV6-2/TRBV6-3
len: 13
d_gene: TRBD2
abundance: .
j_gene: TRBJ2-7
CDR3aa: CVSNGGSSYEQYF
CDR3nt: TGTGTCAGCAACGGCGGGAGTTCATACGAGCAATACTTC

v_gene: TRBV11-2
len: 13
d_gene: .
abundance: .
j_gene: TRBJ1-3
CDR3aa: CASSFEEINIIYF
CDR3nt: TGTGCCAGCAGCTTTGAAGAGATAAACATCATATATTTT

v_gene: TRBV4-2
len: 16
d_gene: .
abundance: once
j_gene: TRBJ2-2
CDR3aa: CANIQDLRAYTGEWFF
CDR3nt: TGTGCCAACATCCAAGATCTGAGGGCCTACACCGGGGAGTGGTTTTTC

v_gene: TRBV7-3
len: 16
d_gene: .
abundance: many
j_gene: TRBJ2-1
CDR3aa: CASSLETRSSYNEQFF
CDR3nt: TGTGCCAGCAGCTTAGAAACTCGGAGCTCCTACAATGAGCAGTTCTTC

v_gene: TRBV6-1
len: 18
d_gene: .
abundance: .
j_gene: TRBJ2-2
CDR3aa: CASSYSAGIRGPGGELFF
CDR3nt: TGTGCCAGCAGTTATTCCGCCGGGATTAGAGGCCCGGGCGGGGAGCTGTTTTTT

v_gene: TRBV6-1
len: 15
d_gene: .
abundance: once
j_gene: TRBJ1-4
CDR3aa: CASGEVGESNEKLFF
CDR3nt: TGTGCCAGCGGTGAAGTAGGCGAATCTAATGAAAAACTGTTTTTT

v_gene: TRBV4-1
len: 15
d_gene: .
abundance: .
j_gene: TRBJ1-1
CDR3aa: CASSQVPGRGTESLF
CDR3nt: TGCGCCAGCAGCCAAGTTCCAGGGCGTGGTACTGAATCTTTATTT

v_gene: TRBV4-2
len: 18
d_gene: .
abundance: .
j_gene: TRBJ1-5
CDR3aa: CASSRGGFSGISSKPQHF
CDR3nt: TGTGCCAGCAGCCGAGGGGGTTTTAGCGGTATTAGCAGTAAGCCCCAGCATTTT

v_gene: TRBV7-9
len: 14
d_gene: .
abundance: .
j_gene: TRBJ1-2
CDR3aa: CASSPQESKYGYTF
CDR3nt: TGTGCCAGCAGCCCACAGGAATCAAAGTATGGCTACACCTTC

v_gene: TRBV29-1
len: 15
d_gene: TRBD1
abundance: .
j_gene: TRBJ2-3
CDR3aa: CSVEDGQGLTDMHYF
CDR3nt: TGCAGCGTTGAAGATGGACAGGGACTCACAGATATGCACTATTTT

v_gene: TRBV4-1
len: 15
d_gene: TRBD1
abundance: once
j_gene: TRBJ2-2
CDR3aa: CVSSNRGAYTGDLFF
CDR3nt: TGCGTCAGCAGCAACAGGGGGGCCTATACCGGGGACCTGTTTTTT

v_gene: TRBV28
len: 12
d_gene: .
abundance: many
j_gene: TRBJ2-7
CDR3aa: CASSFQNYEQYF
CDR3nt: TGTGCCAGCAGTTTCCAAAACTACGAGCAGTACTTC

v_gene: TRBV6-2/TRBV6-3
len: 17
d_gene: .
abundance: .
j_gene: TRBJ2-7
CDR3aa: CATSYRDRASGSYEQYF
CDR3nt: TGTGCCACCAGTTACCGCGATAGGGCGTCTGGTTCCTACGAGCAGTATTTC

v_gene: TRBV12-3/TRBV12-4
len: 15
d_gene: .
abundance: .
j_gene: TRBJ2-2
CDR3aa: CASSFSGTDTGSCSF
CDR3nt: TGTGCTAGCAGTTTCTCTGGGACAGACACCGGGAGCTGTTCTTTT

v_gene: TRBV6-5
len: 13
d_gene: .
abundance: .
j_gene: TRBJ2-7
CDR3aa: CASCSCDRYEQYF
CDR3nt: TGTGCCAGTTGTTCCTGCGATCGCTACGAGCAGTATTTC

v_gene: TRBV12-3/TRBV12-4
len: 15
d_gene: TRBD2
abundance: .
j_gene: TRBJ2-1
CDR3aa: CARSPGLAGDYEQFF
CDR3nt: TGTGCCAGGAGTCCGGGGCTAGCGGGAGACTACGAGCAGTTCTTC

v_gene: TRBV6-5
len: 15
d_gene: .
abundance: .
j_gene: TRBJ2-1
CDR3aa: CASSHYGGLGNEQFF
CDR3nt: TGTGCCAGCAGTCACTATGGGGGATTGGGTAATGAGCAGTTCTTC

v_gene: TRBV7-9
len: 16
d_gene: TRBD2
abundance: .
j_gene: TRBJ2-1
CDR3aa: CASSPGVTGGPPEQFF
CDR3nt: TGTGCCAGCAGCCCGGGTGTTACGGGAGGGCCCCCCGAGCAGTTCTTC

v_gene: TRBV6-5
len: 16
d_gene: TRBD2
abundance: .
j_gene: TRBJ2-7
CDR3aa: CASSSSRSGTSYEQYF
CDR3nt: TGTGCCAGCAGTTCAAGCAGAAGCGGGACTTCCTACGAGCAGTACTTC

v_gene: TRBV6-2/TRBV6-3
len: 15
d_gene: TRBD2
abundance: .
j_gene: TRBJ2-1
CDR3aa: CASGPLSGRYNEQFF
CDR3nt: TGTGCCAGCGGCCCTCTTAGCGGGCGATACAATGAGCAGTTTTTC

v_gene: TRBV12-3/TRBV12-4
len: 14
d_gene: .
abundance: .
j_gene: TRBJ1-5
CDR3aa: CASSSRESNQPKHF
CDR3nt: TGTGCTAGCAGTTCAAGAGAGAGCAATCAGCCCAAGCATTTT